This T cell receptor (beta chain) came from a study of shared clonotypes between healthy human individuals. The wider study: Three plates each covered CD4 naive and memory; CD8 naive two, CD8 memory one.

Concerning this clone: Its antigen is undetermined.

The study, taken as a whole, reports: Memory subsets generally showed smaller estimated richness than naive subsets did.

As handled by the study authors: Filtering was not the same, since immunoSEQ gave junction-only sequences without quality scores. The table came from immunoSEQ multiplex PCR; TCRdb's copy has only in-frame clones and leaves some out. Clonal size and the V and J genes are those of that table, whereas D and trimming came from the DNA. This table holds about 330,000 clones, less than 85% found once. The CDR3 is 13 residues long. Trimming took off 3 bases at V and 7 bases at J, with 12 bases between the two ends. CDR1 is LNHDA and CDR2 is SQIVND in the germline V gene (reference sequence). V and J are TRBV19 and TRBJ1-2, with D perhaps matching TRBD1 (6 bases). The source material was memory CD4+ T cells sorted from blood. Subset of the sample: CD45RA-negative fraction. The sequence was obtained from a young man in good health. This CDR3 is CASSIVTGPGYTF. Written as DNA, the CDR3 is TGTGCCAGTAGTATCGTCACAGGGCCTGGCTACACCTTC.